Listed below are T cell receptor beta chains from one sample, sequenced in a study of early T cells in non-severe SARS-CoV-2 infection. TCRdb redid the calling of the 5' RACE reads with MiXCR, one entry per CDR3 protein. The sample consists of roughly 28,000 distinct CDR3 sequences, roughly 5.1% of them appearing once. Material for sequencing was whole blood. The source is an adult who was a healthcare worker with PCR-confirmed SARS-CoV-2 infection or an uninfected control (not recorded which). Each CDR3 is given with its conserved first and last residue. The D gene is left open where the match is weak. Not all rows give a size; the values are once, few, many and, for expanded clones, a class.

J gene: TRBJ2-7
V gene: TRBV6-2/TRBV6-3
clone size: medium-sized
D gene: -
CDR3 DNA: TGTGCCAGCAGTTATCAATCGCAGGGGAAGGCATCCTACGAGCAGTACTTC
CDR3 protein: CASSYQSQGKASYEQYF

J gene: TRBJ2-4
V gene: TRBV7-9
clone size: -
D gene: TRBD2
CDR3 DNA: TGTGCCAGCAGCTTTGAGACTAGCGGGAGATGCTTC
CDR3 protein: CASSFETSGRCF

J gene: TRBJ2-7
V gene: TRBV9
clone size: many
D gene: -
CDR3 DNA: TGTGCCAGCAGCGGAGCACCAAGGTTGGGGGGGCCATACGAGCAGTACTTC
CDR3 protein: CASSGAPRLGGPYEQYF

J gene: TRBJ2-4
V gene: TRBV5-1
clone size: -
D gene: -
CDR3 DNA: TGCGCCAGCAGCTTGGGCCAACCCGGTGGCAAAAACATTCAGTACTTC
CDR3 protein: CASSLGQPGGKNIQYF

J gene: TRBJ2-5
V gene: TRBV10-1
clone size: many
D gene: -
CDR3 DNA: TGCGCCAGCAGTACCAGAATCCGGGACATCTTGCAAGAGACCCAGTACTTC
CDR3 protein: CASSTRIRDILQETQYF

J gene: TRBJ2-7
V gene: TRBV7-9
clone size: many
D gene: TRBD2
CDR3 DNA: TGTGCCAGCAGCTTTTGGACTAGCGTCGACGAGCAGTACTTC
CDR3 protein: CASSFWTSVDEQYF

J gene: TRBJ1-2
V gene: TRBV10-3
clone size: few
D gene: TRBD1
CDR3 DNA: TGTGCCATCAGTGGGGACAGAGATGGCTACACCTTC
CDR3 protein: CAISGDRDGYTF

J gene: TRBJ2-1
V gene: TRBV28
clone size: many
D gene: -
CDR3 DNA: TGTGCCAGCAGTATCTTATTACGGGGGGCATACAATGAGCAGTTCTTC
CDR3 protein: CASSILLRGAYNEQFF

J gene: TRBJ2-5
V gene: TRBV7-2
clone size: -
D gene: -
CDR3 DNA: TGTGCCAGCAGCCCCCGGGACTTCCTATCGGAGACCCAGTACTTC
CDR3 protein: CASSPRDFLSETQYF

J gene: TRBJ2-1
V gene: TRBV5-5
clone size: many
D gene: TRBD1
CDR3 DNA: TGTGCCAGCAGTCCCCCCGCCGGGACAGCCTACAATGAGCAGTTCTTC
CDR3 protein: CASSPPAGTAYNEQFF

J gene: TRBJ2-7
V gene: TRBV11-2
clone size: many
D gene: -
CDR3 DNA: TGTGCCAGCAGCTACCTGGGGCCCATCTCATCCTACGAGCAGTACTTC
CDR3 protein: CASSYLGPISSYEQYF

J gene: TRBJ2-3
V gene: TRBV5-1
clone size: many
D gene: -
CDR3 DNA: TGCGCCAGCAGTCAAGGCTCGGGGGGCTTAGATACGCAGTATTTT
CDR3 protein: CASSQGSGGLDTQYF

J gene: TRBJ2-1
V gene: TRBV20-1
clone size: many
D gene: -
CDR3 DNA: TGCAGTGCTCCAACAGGTCTTGAGCAGTTCTTC
CDR3 protein: CSAPTGLEQFF

J gene: TRBJ1-3
V gene: TRBV3-1
clone size: few
D gene: -
CDR3 DNA: TGTGCCAGCAGCCAAGGGTACAGGCACTCTGGAAACACCATATATTTT
CDR3 protein: CASSQGYRHSGNTIYF

J gene: TRBJ1-1
V gene: TRBV20-1
clone size: few
D gene: TRBD1
CDR3 DNA: TGCAGTGCTAGAGATCGACGGACAGGGAAGCAGGGGGGAGCTTTCTTT
CDR3 protein: CSARDRRTGKQGGAFF